This TCR beta chain came from a study of cytomegalovirus exposure and HLA in healthy donors. The study, taken as a whole, reports: Accurate prediction of most subjects' HLA-A and HLA-B alleles from TCR beta sequences was reported. In a later analysis, TCR association rates varied by HLA locus: DRB1 most, HLA-C fewest.

Concerning this clone itself: The antigen is unknown.

Germline V gives CDR1 SGHNT, CDR2 YYREEE (reference sequence). The CDR3 has 15 amino acids. V was pared by 4 bases and J by 2 bases, with 15 bases between. Vbeta (60) and Jbeta (13) primers were used in the PCR. TCRdb keeps only in-frame clones here, not all; method: immunoSEQ multiplex PCR. This sample has 100,000 or so clones; about 70% occur once, and the top ten carry roughly 12%. V gene TRBV5-4 combines with J gene TRBJ2-5; a weak D match, TRBD1 (5 bases). Material: PBMCs. The source is a woman between 40 and 50 years old in good health and CMV-seropositive. The CDR3 coding sequence is TGTGCCAGCAGCCGTGATCCTAGGGGACAAGAGACCCAGTACTTC. Protein: CASSRDPRGQETQYF.